The entry that follows covers one T cell receptor (beta chain) sequence. CDR1 is MNHEY, CDR2 SMNVEV, per germline (reference sequence). With 1 base removed from V and 14 bases from J, the gap between germline ends came to 15 bases. CDR3 length: 13 residues. The sample originates from a study of blood T cell repertoires in COVID-19. The wider study: Acute-phase and convalescent COVID-19 samples originated in the United States, Italy and Spain. The analysed material was cDNA or gDNA that came from T cells, B-cell-depleted T cells, or PBMCs.

Assay used: immunoSEQ multiplex PCR; TCRdb lists only in-frame clones, some missing. The repertoire holds around 200,000 clones, with roughly 89% as singletons. V usage is TRBV27 and J usage is TRBJ2-1; a weak D match, TRBD1 (6 bases). The clonotype originates from a woman aged 40 to 55 with acute COVID-19. Sequencing was carried out using PBMCs or T cells enriched from blood (not recorded which). The CDR3 coding sequence is TGTGCCAGCAGTTTATGGCAGGGGCAAAGGGAGTTCTTC. Translating gives CASSLWQGQREFF.